This passage covers 14 T cell receptor beta chains from one sample sequenced in a study of beta chain features in type 1 diabetes. Expressed TCRB transcripts got sequenced, as all isolated RNA was reverse transcribed. TCRdb's table, derived via immunoSEQ multiplex PCR, lists solely in-frame clones and lacks some. The table shows 250,000 to 300,000 clones, with roughly 13% occurring only once. Overall study findings and caveats: TCRB CDR3s were moderately but significantly shorter in Type 1 diabetes patients in all four CD4+ subsets.

These receptors have no known antigen. Sample: naive CD4+ T cells from blood. These receptors all come from a young man with type 1 diabetes.

This clone was seen a few times. The chain combines TRBV4-3 with TRBJ1-4; 10 bases map to TRBD1. Trimming removed 4 bases from V and 6 bases from J; junction bases left unmatched: 5. Germline CDR1 and CDR2: LGHNA and YSLEER. This CDR3 contains 15 residues. The DNA of the CDR3 is TGCGCCAGCAGCCTGGGGGGGACAGGGGATGAAAAACTGTTTTTT. Residues: CASSLGGTGDEKLFF.

This clone turned up a few times. The chain employs TRBV5-1 and TRBJ2-5; 7 positions agree with TRBD1. V dropped 0 bases and J dropped 3; count of bases not matched to a gene: 5. Per germline, CDR1 SGHRS and CDR2 YFSETQ. The CDR3 sequence is 15 residues long. The CDR3 here is CASSLDATGKETQYF. The CDR3 bases are TGCGCCAGCAGCTTGGACGCGACAGGGAAAGAGACCCAGTACTTC.

In this sample, this clone turned up many times. The rearrangement joins TRBV30 to TRBJ2-3; D uncertain. The CDR3 contains 12 residues. Germline CDR1 reads GTSNPN; CDR2 reads SVGIG (reference sequence). The V and J ends lost 1 base and 9 bases respectively, with 11 bases between them. Here the CDR3 DNA reads TGTGCCTGGAGTGCATTCCCCGGGACGCAGTATTTT. Its protein product is CAWSAFPGTQYF.

This chain connects TRBV5-4 to TRBJ2-2; 13 bases agree with TRBD2. Germline lookup yields CDR1 SGHNT and CDR2 YYREEE (reference sequence). The CDR3 has 17 residues. With V trimmed by 4 bases and J by 7 bases, 10 bases remained unmatched. CDR3 in DNA: TGTGCCAGCAGCCCCCAGGCTACTAGCGGGAGGGTCGGGGAGCTGTTTTTT. Encoded protein: CASSPQATSGRVGELFF.

The rearrangement uses TRBV28 and TRBJ2-3; 7 bases match TRBD2. Germline CDR1 reads MDHEN; CDR2 reads SYDVKM. The CDR3 is made up of 15 amino acids. V gave up 2 bases and J gave up 3 bases; unmatched junction bases: 5. CDR3 protein: CASSLGGRMTDTQYF. The CDR3 bases are TGTGCCAGCAGTTTAGGCGGGAGAATGACAGATACGCAGTATTTT.

The CDR3 spells CASSHSSGGDYEQYF. The CDR3, as DNA: TGTGCCAGCAGCCATTCTAGCGGGGGGGACTACGAGCAGTACTTC. V usage is TRBV4-2 and J usage is TRBJ2-7; TRBD2 agrees at 12 bases. The CDR3 spans 15 residues. Trimming cost V 3 bases and J 3 bases; bases outside gene matches: 3. The germline V gene encodes CDR1 LGHNA and CDR2 YNFKEQ.

The table lists this clone with a few counts. The chain recombines TRBV19 with TRBJ2-7; 14 bases are shared with TRBD2. This CDR3 is 14 amino acids long. V gave up 9 bases and J gave up 7 bases; unmatched junction bases: 8. From germline, CDR1 is LNHDA and CDR2 SQIVND (reference sequence). CDR3 coding DNA: TGTGCCAGCACGGGACTAGCGGGAGTAGGAGAGCAGTACTTC. As protein: CASTGLAGVGEQYF.

This clone was observed a handful of times. The rearrangement uses TRBV18 and TRBJ2-1; the match to TRBD1 covers 11 bases. Germline V gives CDR1 KGHSH, CDR2 LQKENI. The CDR3 is made up of 15 amino acids. The junction had 2 bases not matched to a gene; V was cut back by 2 bases and J by 5 bases. In nucleotides, the CDR3 is TGTGCCAGCTCACCATGGGACAGGGGGGACAATGAGCAGTTCTTC. This gives the protein CASSPWDRGDNEQFF. The full variable domain, in which reference TRBV18 and TRBJ2-1 provide the parts outside the CDR3, is NAGVMQNPRHLVRRRGQEARLRCSPMKGHSHVYWYRQLPEEGLKFMVYLQKENIIDESGMPKERFSAEFPKEGPSILRIQQVVRGDSAAYFCASSPWDRGDNEQFFGPGTRLTVL.

This clone was counted only a few times. In the same sample, other DNA sequences code for this CDR3. V gene TRBV5-1 combines with J gene TRBJ2-1; the match to TRBD2 covers 10 bases. Germline trimming cut 1 base from V and 7 bases from J; bases unmatched to any gene: 5. Per germline, CDR1 SGHRS and CDR2 YFSETQ. The length of the CDR3 is 15 residues. This chain's CDR3 is CASSLSLAGVNEQFF. CDR3 nucleotides: TGCGCCAGCAGCTTGTCCCTAGCGGGAGTAAATGAGCAGTTCTTC.

Written as DNA, the CDR3 is TGTGCCAGCCGGCCCCCCGGGAGGGCCTCGTACGAGCAGTACTTC. Encoded protein: CASRPPGRASYEQYF. The V and J genes are TRBV18 and TRBJ2-7; 8 nucleotides line up with TRBD2. The CDR3 is 15 amino acids. Germline V gives CDR1 KGHSH, CDR2 LQKENI. J lost 4 bases, V lost 8 bases, and 13 bases had no gene match.

This clone came up a few times. The rearrangement links TRBV14 to TRBJ2-1; 9 positions agree with TRBD1. The CDR3 length is 18 residues. After removal of 0 bases from V and 5 bases from J, the junction contained 11 bases not matched to a gene. Germline values: CDR1 SGHDN, CDR2 FVKESK. The CDR3 coding sequence is TGTGCCAGCAGCCAAGAGGGTTTTCCGGGACAGGGTAACAATGAGCAGTTCTTC. This gives the protein CASSQEGFPGQGNNEQFF. Full variable domain (missing parts from reference TRBV14 and TRBJ2-1): EAGVTQFPSHSVIEKGQTVTLRCDPISGHDNLYWYRRVMGKEIKFLLHFVKESKQDESGMPNNRFLAERTGGTYSTLKVQPAELEDSGVYFCASSQEGFPGQGNNEQFFGPGTRLTVL.

The chain uses TRBV4-3 and TRBJ2-5, with D unresolved. CDR3 length equals 15 residues. The ends were cut back, 3 bases at V and 1 base at J, with 12 bases in the middle. Germline V gives CDR1 LGHNA, CDR2 YSLEER. CDR3 coding DNA: TGCGCCAGCAGCCAGGAACCCCTAGTCCAAGAGACCCAGTACTTC. Its translation: CASSQEPLVQETQYF.

This chain connects TRBV2 to TRBJ2-3; 13 bases match TRBD2. In germline, CDR1 is SNHLY, CDR2 FYNNEI. This CDR3 contains 15 residues. The junction had 3 bases not matched to a gene; V was cut back by 6 bases and J by 3 bases. Written as DNA, the CDR3 is TGTGCCAGCAGCCGGGGACTAGCGGGAACAGATACGCAGTATTTT. Translation gives CASSRGLAGTDTQYF.

This clone has just one count. V is TRBV5-5 and J is TRBJ2-7, with a weak D call TRBD2 (6 bases). The V end was cut by 4 bases, the J end by 7 bases, with 9 bases between. This CDR3 is built from 11 residues. Looked up from germline, CDR1 is SGHKS and CDR2 is YYEKEE (reference sequence). CDR3 DNA sequence: TGTGCCAGCAGCCGGGGGTTTGAGCAGTACTTC. The encoded protein is CASSRGFEQYF.